Following are 26 T cell receptor beta chains from one sample sequenced in a study of control samples from healthy donors and cancer patients. TCRdb keeps only in-frame clones here, not all; method: immunoSEQ multiplex PCR. Of tens of thousands of clones in the sample, 65% to 80% were seen once. The sample consisted of PBMCs. Receptor source: a man aged 55 to 70 with head and neck cancer.

The V gene is TRBV28, the J gene TRBJ2-7; 12 bases agree with TRBD2. J lost 0 bases, V lost 5 bases, and 5 bases had no gene match. Germline values: CDR1 MDHEN, CDR2 SYDVKM. The CDR3 runs to 16 residues. Here the CDR3 reads CASSLPTSGSSYEQYF. CDR3 sequence (DNA): TGTGCCAGCAGTCTGCCGACTAGCGGGAGCTCCTACGAGCAGTACTTC.

The chain carries TRBV18 and TRBJ1-2; no definite D call. V was trimmed by 3 bases and J by 0 bases, leaving 11 bases between them. The CDR3 sequence is 15 residues long. CDR1 is KGHSH, CDR2 LQKENI, per germline. CDR3 nucleotides: TGTGCCAGCTCACCGTCGACCGGGTCTAACTATGGCTACACCTTC. Its translation: CASSPSTGSNYGYTF.

The chain has TRBV21-1 and TRBJ1-2. TRBV21-1 is designated a pseudogene. The CDR3 length is 16 residues. In DNA, the CDR3 is TGTGCCAGCAGCAAAGCCAATCGGGAAAGGGGCGGTGGCTACACCTTC. It codes for CASSKANRERGGGYTF.

The V and J genes are TRBV7-9 and TRBJ2-2, with TRBD2 matching over 9 bases. With V trimmed by 1 base and J by 5 bases, 8 bases remained unmatched. This CDR3 spans 17 amino acids. The germline V gene has CDR1 SEHNR and CDR2 FQNEAQ (reference sequence). The CDR3 DNA reads as TGTGCCAGCAGCTTAGGAGTAGCGGGAGCGTCGACCGGGGAGCTGTTTTTT. It yields the protein CASSLGVAGASTGELFF.

The V gene is TRBV20-1, the J gene TRBJ2-1; 15 bases map to TRBD2. V trimming: 3 bases; J trimming: 5 bases; junction bases outside the gene matches: 8. Per germline, CDR1 DFQATT and CDR2 SNEGSKA (reference sequence). The CDR3 is 17 amino acids. CDR3 nucleotide sequence: TGCAGTGCTAGTGGGACTAGCGGGAGGATGGCCCACAATGAGCAGTTCTTC. Amino acids: CSASGTSGRMAHNEQFF.

The chain employs TRBV28 and TRBJ2-1, with 7 bases aligning to TRBD2. This CDR3 region has 15 residues. V shed 6 bases and J 0 bases; nucleotides not matched to a gene: 5. Per germline, CDR1 MDHEN and CDR2 SYDVKM. As DNA, the CDR3 is TGTGCCAGCAGCCTCGGGACTACCTCCTACAATGAGCAGTTCTTC. Its protein is CASSLGTTSYNEQFF. The whole variable domain, filled in from reference TRBV28 and TRBJ2-1, reads DVKVTQSSRYLVKRTGEKVFLECVQDMDHENMFWYRQDPGLGLRLIYFSYDVKMKEKGDIPEGYSVSREKKERFSLILESASTNQTSMYLCASSLGTTSYNEQFFGPGTRLTVL.

The CDR3, as DNA: TGTGCCACCAGTGATTTACCGGGACTAGCGGGACGCACCGGGGAGCTGTTTTTT. Residues: CATSDLPGLAGRTGELFF. The rearrangement joins TRBV24-1 to TRBJ2-2, with 13 bases aligning to TRBD2. Germline V gene data show CDR1 as KGHDR and CDR2 as SFDVKD. Trimming removed 1 base from V and 4 bases from J; junction bases left unmatched: 5. The CDR3 is 18 residues long.

This chain connects TRBV6-2 or TRBV6-3 to TRBJ1-5; D unresolved. Germline CDR1 is MNHEY and CDR2 is SVGEGT. Trimming pared 5 bases from V and 7 bases from J, leaving 12 bases between. CDR3 length: 13 residues. CDR3 DNA sequence: TGTGCCAGCAGTCAGCGACCCACCCAGCCCCAGCATTTT. This encodes CASSQRPTQPQHF.

Comments on this clone: Other DNA variants within this sample encode the same CDR3. This sequence joins TRBV6-4 and TRBJ2-3; TRBD2 aligns across 10 bases. This CDR3 has 15 residues. CDR1 MRHNA and CDR2 SNTAGT come from the germline V gene. Unmatched junction bases numbered 0, after V lost 2 bases and J lost 1 base. This CDR3 is CASSDGTSGTDTQYF. The DNA of the CDR3 is TGTGCCAGCAGTGACGGGACTAGCGGCACAGATACGCAGTATTTT.

This clone came up a few times. The chain uses TRBV28 and TRBJ1-1, with TRBD1 matching 7 bases. This CDR3 contains 17 residues. V was clipped by 6 bases and J by 1 base; unmatched bases: 14. Per the germline V gene, CDR1 is MDHEN and CDR2 is SYDVKM. The CDR3 nucleotides are TGTGCCAGCAGCTCGAGGCGGAGGGGGCGGGAGAACACTGAAGCTTTCTTT. As protein: CASSSRRRGRENTEAFF.

This CDR3 reads CASSLDTDTQYF. CDR3 coding DNA: TGTGCCAGCAGCTTGGACACAGATACGCAGTATTTT. The V call is TRBV5-6, the J call TRBJ2-3, with D uncertain. Trimming cost V 0 bases and J 2 bases, with 1 base left between them. CDR3 length: 12 residues. Germline V gives CDR1 SGHDT, CDR2 YYEEEE. Using reference TRBV5-6 and TRBJ2-3 for the parts outside the CDR3, the full variable domain is DAGVTQSPTHLIKTRGQQVTLRCSPKSGHDTVSWYQQALGQGPQFIFQYYEEEERQRGNFPDRFSGHQFPNYSSELNVNALLLGDSALYLCASSLDTDTQYFGPGTRLTVL.

The chain links TRBV30 to TRBJ1-2; D gene unclear. The germline CDR1 and CDR2 sequences are GTSNPN and SVGIG (reference sequence). This CDR3 has 13 amino acids. V gave up 2 bases and J gave up 4 bases, with 11 bases separating them. The CDR3 sequence is CAWSKGTGYGYTF. The CDR3 coding sequence is TGTGCCTGGAGTAAGGGAACGGGCTATGGCTACACCTTC. Filled out from reference TRBV30 and TRBJ1-2, the complete variable domain reads SQTIHQWPATLVQPVGSPLSLECTVEGTSNPNLYWYRQAAGRGLQLLFYSVGIGQISSEVPQNLSASRPQDRQFILSSKKLLLSDSGFYLCAWSKGTGYGYTFGSGTRLTVV.

The chain employs TRBV19 and TRBJ1-4; D is unclear. Germline V lookup: CDR1 LNHDA, CDR2 SQIVND (reference sequence). Trimming left V 6 bases short and J 4 bases short, with 15 bases between. The CDR3 consists of 15 residues. DNA for the CDR3: TGTGCCAGTAGCCACCAAAACAGAATTAATGAAAAACTGTTTTTT. Translated, it gives CASSHQNRINEKLFF.

The chain has TRBV6-5 and TRBJ2-1; the D gene is possibly TRBD1 (6 bases). V dropped 5 bases and J dropped 5 bases, with 10 bases sitting between them. Germline assignment: CDR1 MNHEY and CDR2 SVGAGI. The CDR3 covers 13 residues. CDR3 bases: TGTGCCAGCAGTATAGGGGGAAACAATGAGCAGTTCTTC. This encodes CASSIGGNNEQFF.

The V call is TRBV6-2 or TRBV6-3, the J call TRBJ2-1, with 7 nucleotides matching TRBD2. This CDR3 region has 17 residues. Germline-derived CDR1 and CDR2 are MNHEY and SVGEGT. After removal of 2 bases from V and 5 bases from J, the junction contained 12 bases not matched to a gene. CDR3 bases: TGTGCCAGCAGTTACGGTTCTATGGGAGGGCCCGACAATGAGCAGTTCTTC. Its translation is CASSYGSMGGPDNEQFF.

The chain carries TRBV28 and TRBJ1-1; D might be TRBD1 (6 bases). The CDR3 extends over 14 amino acids. CDR1 and CDR2 (germline): MDHEN, SYDVKM. V gave up 7 bases and J gave up 1 base, with 13 bases separating them. Here the CDR3 reads CASTLGAPNTEAFF. For the CDR3, the DNA is TGTGCCAGCACCCTGGGGGCCCCGAACACTGAAGCTTTCTTT.

The chain carries TRBV5-6 and TRBJ2-3, with TRBD1 matching over 11 bases. The length of the CDR3 is 18 residues. Looked up from germline, CDR1 is SGHDT and CDR2 is YYEEEE. V shed 0 bases and J 6 bases; nucleotides not matched to a gene: 12. DNA of the CDR3: TGTGCCAGCAGCTTGGATTTTCGGACAGGGGGCACAACCGATACGCAGTATTTT. Amino acids: CASSLDFRTGGTTDTQYF.

The J gene is TRBJ1-5, the V gene TRBV4-1, with no clear D. V dropped 3 bases and J dropped 3 bases, with 21 bases sitting between them. Germline V gene lookup returns CDR1 MGHRA and CDR2 YSYEKL. The CDR3 totals 18 residues. The CDR3 sequence: CASSHLRTRTKDNQPQHF. The CDR3 region has the DNA TGCGCCAGCAGCCACCTCCGGACGCGAACGAAAGACAATCAGCCCCAGCATTTT.

This clone was counted between two and nine times. The chain recombines TRBV27 with TRBJ1-1; TRBD1 might be the D (6 bases). The germline V gene encodes CDR1 MNHEY and CDR2 SMNVEV (reference sequence). This CDR3 contains 14 residues. V lost 2 bases to trimming and J lost 5 bases, with 12 bases between them. The CDR3 protein is CASSLQGSGTEAFF. CDR3 nucleotide sequence: TGTGCCAGCAGTTTACAGGGGAGTGGTACTGAAGCTTTCTTT.

The V call is TRBV3-1 (or the pseudogene TRBV3-2), the J call TRBJ2-7, with 15 bases lining up with TRBD2. The germline gives CDR1 LGHDT, CDR2 YNNKEL (reference sequence). The ends lost 2 bases at V and 3 bases at J; junction bases unmatched: 5. The CDR3 has 17 residues. The CDR3 reads CASSQLGTSGRIYEQYF. The DNA for the CDR3 is TGTGCCAGCAGCCAACTAGGGACTAGCGGGAGGATCTACGAGCAGTACTTC.

The chain joins TRBV7-2 to TRBJ1-1; a possible D gene is TRBD1 (5 bases). V was pared by 8 bases and J by 3 bases, with 16 bases between. Per germline, CDR1 SGHTA and CDR2 FQGNSA. The CDR3 is made up of 14 amino acids. CDR3 amino acids: CASPFSGTDTEAFF. CDR3 in DNA: TGTGCCAGCCCCTTTTCGGGGACGGACACTGAAGCTTTCTTT.

In this sample, this clone turned up once. V is TRBV27 and J is TRBJ2-1; 9 bases are a match to TRBD1. Per the germline V gene, CDR1 is MNHEY and CDR2 is SMNVEV (reference sequence). There are 16 residues in the CDR3. The V gene end was trimmed by 4 bases and the J gene end by 1 base; junction bases not matched to a gene: 5. Written as DNA, the CDR3 is TGTGCCAGCAGTTCTCGGACAGGGGTGTCCTACAATGAGCAGTTCTTC. Amino acids: CASSSRTGVSYNEQFF.

DNA of the CDR3: TGTGCCAGCAGTTTGGTTTGGGGGGGCTCTGGAAACACCATATATTTT. Protein product: CASSLVWGGSGNTIYF. The chain joins TRBV27 to TRBJ1-3; weak D call: TRBD1 (5 bases). Germline CDR1 MNHEY, CDR2 SMNVEV (reference sequence). This CDR3 has 16 amino acids. Trimming cost V 3 bases and J 0 bases, with 12 bases left between them.

This chain links TRBV5-8 with TRBJ1-6; D ambiguous. V was trimmed by 2 bases and J by 6 bases, leaving 3 bases between them. The CDR3 totals 12 residues. The V gene's germline CDR1 is SGHTS and CDR2 YDEGEE. DNA for the CDR3: TGTGCCAGCAGCTTCAGTAATTCACCCCTCCACTTT. Amino acid sequence: CASSFSNSPLHF.

This sequence joins TRBV2 and TRBJ1-3, with a weak D call TRBD1 (5 bases). Trimming removed 7 bases from V and 3 bases from J, with 19 bases in between. CDR1 is SNHLY and CDR2 is FYNNEI in the germline V gene. The CDR3 totals 16 residues. In DNA form, the CDR3 reads TGTGCCAGCAAGAAACGCGACAGTCTGCTTGGAAACACCATATATTTT. Protein product: CASKKRDSLLGNTIYF.

The V and J genes are TRBV3-1 (or the pseudogene TRBV3-2) and TRBJ1-2, with 7 positions matching TRBD1. Germline V gene data show CDR1 as LGHDT and CDR2 as YNNKEL (reference sequence). Trimming took 3 bases from V and 10 from J; bases not matched to a gene: 11. The CDR3 extends over 14 amino acids. This CDR3 is CASSHATGQSDYTF. The CDR3 nucleotides are TGTGCCAGCAGCCATGCGACAGGGCAGAGTGACTACACCTTC.